A single sample gave rise to the 4 T cell receptor beta chains below, sequenced in a study of post-analysis software for immune sequencing data. Notes on the study in general: Roughly five TRBV segments appeared more often in patients than in controls, and TRBV5-6, TRBV5-1 and TRBV20-1 were among these.

Prepared libraries of TCR beta cDNA carried unique molecular identifiers. Each CDR3 protein gets one entry after TCRdb re-called the PCR reads with MiXCR. The sample has roughly 540,000 distinct CDR3 sequences; under 40% are singletons. No antigens are known for them. The sequencing input was blood. Receptor source: a girl under 18 with multiple sclerosis.

This clonotype was detected a few times. The J gene is TRBJ2-3, the V gene TRBV5-1; the match to TRBD2 covers 9 bases. The junction had 11 bases not matched to a gene; V was cut back by 4 bases and J by 2 bases. Germline CDR1 reads SGHRS; CDR2 reads YFSETQ. This CDR3 has 17 amino acids. The CDR3 nucleotides are TGCGCCAGCAGCCCGACTGCTAGCGGGGCGTACACAGATACGCAGTATTTT. It is translated as CASSPTASGAYTDTQYF.

This clonotype was detected a few times. The rearrangement uses TRBV6-6 and TRBJ1-1, with 8 bases fitting TRBD1. CDR3 size: 14 residues. Germline V lookup: CDR1 MNHNY, CDR2 SVGAGI (reference sequence). V shed 5 bases, J shed 3 bases, and the junction held 5 bases outside the gene matches. Here the CDR3 DNA reads TGTGCCAGCAGTGACAGGGGCGCGGACACTGAAGCTTTCTTT. Residues: CASSDRGADTEAFF.

This chain uses TRBV12-3 or TRBV12-4 with TRBJ2-3; D uncertain. V lost 6 bases to trimming and J lost 2 bases, with 12 bases between them. This CDR3 region has 14 residues. CDR3 DNA: TGTGCCAGCAGACAAACCAGGCACACAGATACGCAGTATTTT. Protein: CASRQTRHTDTQYF.

In this sample, this clonotype turned up a few times. The chain joins TRBV6-4 to TRBJ1-5; 12 bases map to TRBD1. The CDR3 runs 19 residues. Trimming at V came to 6 bases and at J to 2 bases, leaving 14 bases not matched to a gene. Germline CDR1 MRHNA, CDR2 SNTAGT. Written as DNA, the CDR3 is TGTGCCAGCAGAGGGTCCGGGACAGGGGGCGAGGAGGGCAATCAGCCCCAGCATTTT. As protein: CASRGSGTGGEEGNQPQHF.